These 25 T cell receptor beta chains came from one sample sequenced in a study of post-analysis software for immune sequencing data. Built from TCR beta cDNA, the libraries had unique molecular identifiers in them. From the PCR reads, TCRdb called clonotypes with MiXCR, one entry per CDR3 protein. The sample shows roughly 800,000 distinct CDR3 sequences, approximately 30% of them seen only once. Antigens of these TCRs are unknown. Study-wide results and limits: With TRBV5-6, TRBV5-1 and TRBV20-1 included, several TRBV segments were more frequent in patients than in controls.

Sequenced input: blood. The receptors come from a girl between 5 and 17 years old with multiple sclerosis.

This clonotype was detected a few times. In nucleotides, the CDR3 is TGTGCCAGCTCACCACAGGGGACGGAGACCCAGTACTTC. It specifies CASSPQGTETQYF. The chain has TRBV18 and TRBJ2-5; the D call may be TRBD1 or TRBD2 (5 bases each). V was shortened by 1 base and J by 5 bases, with 8 bases between the two germline ends. Per germline, CDR1 KGHSH and CDR2 LQKENI. The CDR3 has 13 residues.

V is TRBV18 and J is TRBJ2-1; a possible D gene is TRBD1 (7 bases). Looked up from germline, CDR1 is KGHSH and CDR2 is LQKENI. Trimming removed 6 bases from V and 15 bases from J, with 18 bases in between. The CDR3 is 12 residues long. Here the CDR3 DNA reads TGTGCCAGCTCCCAGCAGGGGGACTCAGCGTTCTTC. The encoded protein is CASSQQGDSAFF. The whole variable domain, remainder taken from reference TRBV18 and TRBJ2-1, is NAGVMQNPRHLVRRRGQEARLRCSPMKGHSHVYWYRQLPEEGLKFMVYLQKENIIDESGMPKERFSAEFPKEGPSILRIQQVVRGDSAAYFCASSQQGDSAFFGPGTRLTVL.

V usage is TRBV12-3 or TRBV12-4 and J usage is TRBJ1-5; D call uncertain. V lost 6 bases to trimming and J lost 1 base, with 10 bases between them. CDR3 length equals 14 residues. In DNA, the CDR3 is TGTGCCAGCAGCCCTTGGGAAAGCAATCAGCCCCAGCATTTT. This sequence encodes CASSPWESNQPQHF.

This clonotype came up many times. The genes are TRBV15 and TRBJ1-4, with D possibly TRBD1 on 5 matching bases. The CDR3 sequence is 15 residues long. The germline V gene encodes CDR1 LNHNV and CDR2 YYDKDF (reference sequence). The V end lost 5 bases, the J end lost 1 base, and 11 bases lay between the germline ends. CDR3 coding DNA: TGTGCCACCAGCCCCGGGACTCAAACTAATGAAAAACTGTTTTTT. It codes for CATSPGTQTNEKLFF.

The rearrangement joins TRBV6-5 to TRBJ1-1; 7 nucleotides match TRBD1. The CDR3 spans 13 residues. Losses at the gene ends were 8 bases for V and 6 bases for J; bases not matched to a gene: 9. Per the germline V gene, CDR1 is MNHEY and CDR2 is SVGAGI. CDR3 DNA sequence: TGTGCCAGCGAGACAGGGAAGGGCGCTGAAGCTTTCTTT. Protein: CASETGKGAEAFF.

This clonotype showed up many times. V gene TRBV7-2 combines with J gene TRBJ2-1; 7 bases are shared with TRBD2. The CDR3 has 17 residues. Germline loops: CDR1 SGHTA, CDR2 FQGNSA. V trimming: 2 bases; J trimming: 3 bases; junction bases outside the gene matches: 10. The CDR3 sequence is CASSLSRQAGNYNEQFF. The CDR3 DNA reads TGTGCCAGCAGCTTAAGTCGTCAAGCGGGAAACTACAATGAGCAGTTCTTC.

The V and J genes are TRBV7-2 and TRBJ2-5, with a tentative D call TRBD2 (5 bases). The J call is in doubt because the DNA end fits TRBJ2-7 better. Germline CDR1 reads SGHTA; CDR2 reads FQGNSA. This CDR3 contains 14 residues. The CDR3 coding sequence is TGTGCCAGCAGCCCCGGAGGAGCTTGGGGCGAGCAGTACTTC. This sequence encodes CASSPGGAWGEQYF.

A few counts support this clonotype. The chain combines TRBV15 with TRBJ1-2; possible D gene TRBD1, 5 bases. The CDR3 contains 12 residues. Germline V gene lookup returns CDR1 LNHNV and CDR2 YYDKDF (reference sequence). Trimming took 5 bases from V and 10 from J, leaving 14 bases between them. The CDR3 protein is CATSGSGWDYTF. In DNA form, the CDR3 reads TGTGCCACCAGCGGTTCAGGGTGGGACTACACCTTC.

The V gene is TRBV29-1, the J gene TRBJ2-7; the D gene is possibly TRBD2 (7 bases). The CDR3 extends over 14 amino acids. The germline V gene encodes CDR1 SQVTM and CDR2 ANQGSEA. The V end lost 7 bases, the J end lost 2 bases, and 18 bases lay between the germline ends. CDR3 residues: CSARLGGAPYEQYF. The DNA for the CDR3 is TGCAGCGCCAGACTTGGGGGGGCCCCCTACGAGCAGTACTTC.

The chain has TRBV27 and TRBJ2-3, with 10 bases fitting TRBD2. Per the germline V gene, CDR1 is MNHEY and CDR2 is SMNVEV (reference sequence). Trimming removed 3 bases from V and 6 bases from J; junction bases left unmatched: 9. The CDR3 loop spans 16 amino acids. CDR3 sequence: CASSFHRSGGRDTQYF. The DNA of the CDR3 is TGTGCCAGCAGTTTTCATCGTAGCGGGGGGAGGGATACGCAGTATTTT.

The V call is TRBV20-1, the J call TRBJ2-6; no clear D. V was shortened by 3 bases and J by 0 bases, with 12 bases between the two germline ends. Germline V gene lookup returns CDR1 DFQATT and CDR2 SNEGSKA (reference sequence). CDR3 size: 16 residues. The CDR3 DNA sequence: TGCAGTGCTAGCGGCCAGTTTGGCTCTGGGGCCAACGTCCTGACTTTC. Translated, it gives CSASGQFGSGANVLTF.

This clonotype was picked up many times. The rearrangement links TRBV29-1 to TRBJ2-3; D remains unclear. The CDR3 extends over 14 amino acids. Trimming stripped 6 bases from V and 6 bases from J, with 19 bases between. Germline assignment: CDR1 SQVTM and CDR2 ANQGSEA. The CDR3 nucleotides are TGCAGCGTCGCCCCCATGAAAACCGGGGATACGCAGTATTTT. Residues: CSVAPMKTGDTQYF.

In its sample, this clonotype was seen many times. The rearrangement joins TRBV27 to TRBJ2-7; TRBD1 aligns across 7 bases. Germline trimming cut 6 bases from V and 3 bases from J; bases unmatched to any gene: 5. This CDR3 contains 13 residues. Germline V lookup: CDR1 MNHEY, CDR2 SMNVEV (reference sequence). Written as DNA, the CDR3 is TGTGCCAGCAGCAGGACAGGCCGCTACGAGCAGTACTTC. As protein: CASSRTGRYEQYF.

The V call is TRBV20-1, the J call TRBJ2-1; either TRBD1 or TRBD2 may supply D (5 bases each). CDR3 size: 15 residues. The germline gives CDR1 DFQATT, CDR2 SNEGSKA (reference sequence). V was pared by 0 bases and J by 5 bases, with 14 bases between. The CDR3 DNA reads TGCAGTGCTAGAGAATTGGGACGGGCCCACAATGAGCAGTTCTTC. This sequence encodes CSARELGRAHNEQFF.

This chain connects TRBV5-1 to TRBJ2-3; 7 bases fit TRBD1. Losses at the gene ends were 3 bases for V and 2 bases for J; bases not matched to a gene: 3. Germline V gene data show CDR1 as SGHRS and CDR2 as YFSETQ. The CDR3 runs 14 residues. DNA of the CDR3: TGCGCCAGCAGCTCGGACAGGCCCACAGATACGCAGTATTTT. It specifies CASSSDRPTDTQYF.

The rearrangement uses TRBV29-1 and TRBJ2-1; D may be TRBD1 or TRBD2 (5 bases each). CDR3 length: 14 amino acids. Trimming shortened V by 8 bases and J by 8 bases, and 22 bases separated the two germline ends. CDR1 SQVTM and CDR2 ANQGSEA come from the germline V gene. CDR3 in amino acids: CSMAEGWGRHEQFF. Written as DNA, the CDR3 is TGCAGCATGGCCGAGGGGTGGGGTAGGCATGAGCAGTTCTTC.

The gene calls are TRBV10-3 and TRBJ2-5; perhaps D is TRBD1 or TRBD2 (6 bases each). Germline values: CDR1 ENHRY, CDR2 SYGVKD. This CDR3 has 13 amino acids. Deletions cut 4 bases from V and 3 bases from J, with 9 bases between. The chain's CDR3 is CAISAGAKETQYF. The CDR3 nucleotides read TGTGCCATCAGTGCGGGGGCTAAAGAGACCCAGTACTTC.

In this sample, this clonotype turned up many times. This sequence joins TRBV7-6 and TRBJ2-7; 10 nucleotides match TRBD1. CDR1 SGHVS and CDR2 FNYEAQ come from the germline V gene. The J segment lost 2 bases and the V segment lost 1 base, leaving 2 bases of the junction unmatched. The CDR3 consists of 15 residues. For the CDR3, the DNA is TGTGCCAGCAGCTTAGGCGGACAGGGGGCCTACGAGCAGTACTTC. It is translated as CASSLGGQGAYEQYF.

This clonotype was recorded many times. The CDR3 DNA follows: TGCAGTGCTAGAATGTACTACGAGCAGTACTTC. Translated, it gives CSARMYYEQYF. J is TRBJ2-7 and V is TRBV20-1; D gene ambiguous. V dropped 2 bases and J dropped 3 bases, with 5 bases sitting between them. CDR1 is DFQATT and CDR2 is SNEGSKA in the germline V gene (reference sequence). The CDR3 totals 11 residues.

This clonotype was picked up a small number of times. The chain combines TRBV4-1 with TRBJ1-1; 10 nucleotides line up with TRBD1. CDR1 MGHRA and CDR2 YSYEKL come from the germline V gene. The CDR3 has 16 amino acids. V was clipped by 1 base and J by 4 bases; unmatched bases: 6. CDR3 loop: CASSQGQGARGTEAFF. Written as DNA, the CDR3 is TGCGCCAGCAGCCAAGGACAGGGGGCGCGAGGCACTGAAGCTTTCTTT.

This clonotype was observed a few times. The CDR3 DNA reads as TGCAGTGCTAGAGATGAGGCCTACGAGCAGTACTTC. This encodes CSARDEAYEQYF. The V gene is TRBV20-1, the J gene TRBJ2-7; D is undetermined. V shed 0 bases and J shed 2 bases, with 5 bases lying between them. Germline V gene data show CDR1 as DFQATT and CDR2 as SNEGSKA (reference sequence). The CDR3 totals 12 residues.

This clonotype was recorded a few times. J is TRBJ1-6 and V is TRBV5-1, with 11 bases aligning to TRBD1. The V gene's germline CDR1 is SGHRS and CDR2 YFSETQ. This CDR3 is 16 amino acids long. V was clipped by 4 bases and J by 9 bases; unmatched bases: 9. The CDR3 DNA is TGCGCCAGCAGCACACCAGGACAGGGGGCTAGTTCACCCCTCCACTTT. Translating it yields CASSTPGQGASSPLHF.

This clonotype was recorded at least ten times. V usage is TRBV6-5 and J usage is TRBJ1-1; no clear D. The germline V gene has CDR1 MNHEY and CDR2 SVGAGI. Trimming removed 5 bases from V and 1 base from J, with 14 bases in between. There are 15 residues in the CDR3. CDR3: CASSKGDRENTEAFF. CDR3 DNA: TGTGCCAGCAGTAAGGGTGACCGGGAGAACACTGAAGCTTTCTTT.

The rearrangement joins TRBV7-3 to TRBJ2-7; 9 bases are a match to TRBD2. With the DNA end fitting TRBJ2-5 better, the J assignment may be wrong. This CDR3 comprises 15 residues. From germline, CDR1 is SGHTA and CDR2 FQGTGA. The CDR3 coding sequence is TGTGCCAGCAGCTTGGCGGGAGGGGGATTGGAGACCCAGTACTTC. Its translation is CASSLAGGGLETQYF.

This chain links TRBV20-1 with TRBJ2-7; tentative D call: TRBD1 (6 bases). Germline CDR1 and CDR2: DFQATT and SNEGSKA (reference sequence). Trimming took off 2 bases at V and 0 bases at J, with 8 bases between the two ends. The CDR3 consists of 13 residues. CDR3 protein: CSARYRDSYEQYF. Here the CDR3 DNA reads TGCAGTGCTAGATACAGGGACTCCTACGAGCAGTACTTC.